These 11 T cell receptor beta chains came from one sample sequenced in a study of T cell responses to AZD1222 COVID-19 vaccine. TCRdb's table, derived via immunoSEQ multiplex PCR, lists solely in-frame clones and lacks some. The sample has about 130,000 clones; around 90% are singletons. The sequencing used peripheral blood, collected on day 0 of AZD1222 vaccination. These TCRs come from an adult in good health.

The rearrangement joins TRBV27 to TRBJ1-2; D not certain. The ends were cut back, 3 bases at V and 2 bases at J, with 13 bases in the middle. Looked up from germline, CDR1 is MNHEY and CDR2 is SMNVEV (reference sequence). The CDR3 is 15 amino acids. CDR3 protein: CASSLSVGGNYGYTF. In DNA form, the CDR3 reads TGTGCCAGCAGTTTGTCTGTAGGCGGGAACTATGGCTACACCTTC.

This chain's CDR3 is CAITPTLYQETQYF. CDR3 DNA sequence: TGTGCCATCACCCCTACACTGTACCAAGAGACCCAGTACTTC. This chain connects TRBV10-3 to TRBJ2-5; D is ambiguous. Trimming stripped 7 bases from V and 0 bases from J, with 12 bases between. The CDR3 sequence is 14 residues long. Germline CDR1 ENHRY, CDR2 SYGVKD.

Only one count was recorded for this clone. The V and J genes are TRBV5-6 and TRBJ2-3, with TRBD2 as a possible D gene (5 bases). Trimming removed 5 bases at V and 4 bases at J, with 11 bases between. There are 13 residues in the CDR3. CDR1 is SGHDT, CDR2 YYEEEE, per germline. Here the CDR3 reads CASSRGLPDTQYF. As DNA, the CDR3 is TGTGCCAGCAGTAGAGGACTTCCAGATACGCAGTATTTT.

This clone was counted a single time. The chain joins TRBV18 to TRBJ2-1, with 16 bases fitting TRBD2. The CDR3 length is 20 residues. V shed 2 bases and J 0 bases; nucleotides not matched to a gene: 7. CDR1 is KGHSH and CDR2 is LQKENI in the germline V gene. The CDR3 DNA is TGTGCCAGCTCACCAAGTCCGGGACTAGCGGGGGGGAGCTCCTACAATGAGCAGTTCTTC. This translates into CASSPSPGLAGGSSYNEQFF.

This chain joins TRBV15 and TRBJ1-4; D perhaps matches TRBD1 (6 bases). V lost 0 bases to trimming and J lost 8 bases, with 13 bases between them. The CDR3 loop spans 15 amino acids. Per the germline V gene, CDR1 is LNHNV and CDR2 is YYDKDF (reference sequence). CDR3 region: CATSRDGGHREKLFF. The CDR3 DNA reads as TGTGCCACCAGCAGAGACGGGGGGCATCGAGAAAAACTGTTTTTT.

V gene TRBV5-1 combines with J gene TRBJ2-3; D gene unclear. CDR3 length: 14 residues. The germline CDR1 and CDR2 sequences are SGHRS and YFSETQ. V lost 2 bases, J lost 5 bases, and 12 bases lay in between. CDR3 nucleotides: TGCGCCAGCAGCTTCGGAACTTATGGAGATACGCAGTATTTT. Translation gives CASSFGTYGDTQYF. The full variable domain, its missing parts supplied by reference TRBV5-1 and TRBJ2-3, is KAGVTQTPRYLIKTRGQQVTLSCSPISGHRSVSWYQQTPGQGLQFLFEYFSETQRNKGNFPGRFSGRQFSNSRSEMNVSTLELGDSALYLCASSFGTYGDTQYFGPGTRLTVL.

The chain is built from TRBV6-5 and TRBJ1-4; 7 bases agree with TRBD1. V dropped 6 bases and J dropped 4; count of bases not matched to a gene: 8. The germline V gene encodes CDR1 MNHEY and CDR2 SVGAGI. This CDR3 region has 15 residues. CDR3 DNA sequence: TGTGCCAGCAGGTCCGGACAGGCGGTTAATGAAAAACTGTTTTTT. Its translation is CASRSGQAVNEKLFF.

V gene TRBV7-9 combines with J gene TRBJ1-4; D call uncertain. The CDR3 spans 16 residues. Germline V gene sequence: CDR1 SEHNR, CDR2 FQNEAQ (reference sequence). V lost 5 bases, J lost 3 bases, and 16 bases lay in between. The CDR3 DNA reads TGTGCCAGCAGCCCAACTCGACCGGACCCTAATGAAAAACTGTTTTTT. It yields the protein CASSPTRPDPNEKLFF.

The sample holds a few counts of this clone. J is TRBJ1-4 and V is TRBV3-1 (or the pseudogene TRBV3-2); D unresolved. This CDR3 spans 17 amino acids. Germline CDR1 reads LGHDT; CDR2 reads YNNKEL (reference sequence). V gave up 0 bases and J gave up 4 bases, with 15 bases separating them. This chain's CDR3 is CASSQDVAVRDNEKLFF. As DNA, the CDR3 is TGTGCCAGCAGCCAAGACGTGGCAGTTAGGGATAATGAAAAACTGTTTTTT.

J is TRBJ1-5 and V is TRBV7-8; no definite D call. Germline loops: CDR1 SGHVS, CDR2 FQNEAQ. Trimming took off 3 bases at V and 8 bases at J, with 17 bases between the two ends. The CDR3 is made up of 15 amino acids. CDR3 DNA: TGTGCCAGCAGCTTGGCAGGCGCCGGGTTGGAGCCCCAGCATTTT. Its translation: CASSLAGAGLEPQHF.

J is TRBJ1-1 and V is TRBV6-4; a weak D match, TRBD1 (6 bases). The CDR3 length is 15 residues. V dropped 8 bases and J dropped 0 bases, with 16 bases sitting between them. Per the germline V gene, CDR1 is MRHNA and CDR2 is SNTAGT. The chain's CDR3 is CASPKIGQLNTEAFF. CDR3 nucleotide sequence: TGTGCCAGCCCGAAGATAGGACAGCTGAACACTGAAGCTTTCTTT.